Listed below are T cell receptor beta chains from one sample, sequenced in a study of CD8 T cells in ankylosing spondylitis. TCRdb analysed the 5' RACE reads with MiXCR anew, one entry per CDR3 protein. The table shows around 340,000 distinct CDR3 sequences, with about 15% occurring only once. Sequencing input: blood, either unsorted or a sorted T cell fraction (not recorded which). Receptor source: a male donor with ankylosing spondylitis or in good health (not recorded which). CDR3s include the opening cysteine and the closing phenylalanine or tryptophan. D genes are given only for firm matches. Clone size is not always given. Where it is, it says once, few, many or a class for expanded clones.

11	.	TRBV6-6	TRBJ1-2	.	CGSSGIDGYTF	TGTGGGTCTTCAGGAATAGATGGCTACACCTTC
14	.	TRBV5-1	TRBJ2-7	.	CASSSRAGTYEQYF	TGCGCCAGCAGCTCGAGGGCAGGGACCTACGAGCAGTACTTC
14	.	TRBV20-1	TRBJ2-7	.	CSARGLKASYEQYF	TGCAGTGCTAGGGGACTCAAAGCCAGCTACGAGCAGTACTTC
15	.	TRBV15	TRBJ2-5	.	CATSRDLVEKETQYF	TGTGCCACCAGCAGAGATCTGGTCGAAAAAGAGACCCAGTACTTC
13	.	TRBV29-1	TRBJ1-1	.	CSVVSSGNTEAFF	TGCAGCGTTGTTTCATCAGGGAACACTGAAGCTTTCTTT
15	.	TRBV10-2	TRBJ1-4	.	CASSESGPGREKLFF	TGCGCCAGCAGTGAGTCGGGTCCAGGACGAGAAAAACTGTTTTTT
14	.	TRBV5-1	TRBJ2-7	.	CASSFQTEAYEQYF	TGCGCCAGCAGCTTCCAGACCGAGGCCTACGAGCAGTACTTC
16	.	TRBV5-1	TRBJ2-3	few	CASSLAVEGPTDTQYF	TGCGCCAGCAGCTTGGCCGTAGAGGGGCCCACAGATACGCAGTATTTT
16	TRBD2	TRBV10-3	TRBJ2-2	many	CAISESASGRTGELFF	TGTGCCATCAGTGAGTCCGCTAGCGGGAGAACCGGGGAGCTGTTTTTT
13	.	TRBV12-3/TRBV12-4	TRBJ1-1	.	CASSLGPSAEAFF	TGTGCCAGCAGTCTGGGCCCCTCGGCTGAAGCTTTCTTT
13	.	TRBV3-1	TRBJ1-1	.	CASSKQGGSEAFF	TGTGCCAGCAGCAAACAGGGTGGGTCTGAAGCTTTCTTT
22	.	TRBV12-3/TRBV12-4	TRBJ2-5	.	CASSLGLGGGTAEVGTQETQYF	TGTGCCAGCAGTTTAGGGCTGGGGGGAGGCACCGCGGAGGTGGGAACCCAAGAGACCCAGTACTTC
13	.	TRBV24-1	TRBJ2-3	.	CATSDLMADTQYF	TGTGCCACCAGTGATTTAATGGCGGATACGCAGTATTTT
16	TRBD1	TRBV6-1	TRBJ1-5	.	CASSPTGAKGNQPQHF	TGTGCCAGCAGTCCGACAGGGGCGAAGGGCAATCAGCCCCAGCATTTT
16	TRBD2	TRBV4-1	TRBJ2-1	many	CASSPPRTRDRNEQFF	TGCGCCAGCAGCCCCCCGCGGACTAGAGATAGGAATGAGCAGTTCTTC
12	.	TRBV29-1	TRBJ1-1	many	CSVEKAGVEAFF	TGCAGCGTTGAAAAGGCTGGGGTTGAAGCTTTCTTT
16	TRBD1	TRBV5-1	TRBJ2-7	few	CASSLPGQGYSYEQYF	TGCGCCAGCAGCTTGCCGGGACAGGGTTATTCCTACGAGCAGTACTTC
12	.	TRBV30	TRBJ1-1	.	CAWSRRDAEAFF	TGTGCCTGGAGTAGGAGGGACGCTGAAGCTTTCTTT
14	.	TRBV12-3/TRBV12-4	TRBJ2-1	many	CASSRQPGFSEQFF	TGTGCCAGCAGTCGACAACCGGGGTTCAGTGAGCAGTTCTTC
16	TRBD1	TRBV4-1	TRBJ2-2	many	CASSHSRGRNTGELFF	TGCGCCAGCAGCCACTCAAGGGGGCGGAACACCGGGGAGCTGTTTTTT
14	.	TRBV5-7	TRBJ2-5	few	CASSPGHPSETQYF	TGTGCCAGCAGCCCCGGACACCCCTCGGAGACCCAGTACTTC
12	TRBD1	TRBV12-3/TRBV12-4	TRBJ1-1	few	CASSQGVSGAFF	TGTGCCAGCAGCCAGGGGGTGTCGGGGGCTTTCTTT
14	TRBD1	TRBV10-3	TRBJ1-1	many	CAIMEPGQGTEAFF	TGTGCCATCATGGAACCGGGACAGGGCACTGAAGCTTTCTTT
14	.	TRBV4-2	TRBJ1-1	.	CASSQDRGRAEAFF	TGTGCCAGCAGCCAAGATCGCGGGCGCGCTGAAGCTTTCTTT
14	.	TRBV5-6	TRBJ1-2	.	CASSFVRGDYGYTF	TGTGCCAGCAGCTTCGTTCGGGGGGACTATGGCTACACCTTC
15	TRBD2	TRBV5-1	TRBJ2-1	few	CASSLGLAYYNEQFF	TGCGCCAGCAGCCTCGGACTAGCGTACTATAATGAGCAGTTCTTC
15	.	TRBV5-1	TRBJ1-2	few	CASSFSGSSQNGYTF	TGCGCCAGCAGCTTTTCCGGGTCCAGCCAGAATGGCTACACCTTC
15	.	TRBV3-1	TRBJ2-7	.	CASSQAPDWSYEQYF	TGTGCCAGCAGCCAGGCCCCGGACTGGTCCTACGAGCAGTACTTC
14	.	TRBV20-1	TRBJ2-7	few	CSASRDAYYYEQYF	TGCAGTGCGAGCCGGGACGCCTACTACTACGAGCAGTACTTC
13	.	TRBV7-9	TRBJ1-2	many	CASSLNGDAGYTF	TGTGCCAGCAGCCTTAACGGTGACGCGGGCTACACCTTC
14	TRBD1	TRBV12-3/TRBV12-4	TRBJ2-7	many	CASSPGTATYEQYF	TGTGCCAGCAGCCCCGGGACAGCAACCTACGAGCAGTACTTC
15	TRBD2	TRBV11-2	TRBJ2-7	.	CASNSVLGRFGEQYF	TGTGCCAGCAACTCCGTTCTCGGGAGGTTTGGCGAGCAGTACTTC
12	.	TRBV29-1	TRBJ2-3	.	CSVLEGTDTQYF	TGCAGCGTTTTAGAGGGCACAGATACGCAGTATTTT
13	.	TRBV29-1	TRBJ1-1	.	CSVERRREVDAFF	TGCAGCGTTGAAAGACGTCGAGAGGTTGACGCTTTCTTT
14	TRBD1	TRBV27	TRBJ1-1	few	CASHLTGMNTEAFF	TGTGCCAGCCATTTGACAGGGATGAACACTGAAGCTTTCTTT
13	.	TRBV12-3/TRBV12-4	TRBJ2-1	few	CASRGGPGNEQFF	TGTGCCAGCAGGGGGGGGCCTGGGAATGAGCAGTTCTTC
15	.	TRBV27	TRBJ2-3	.	CASSFLTRLTDTQYF	TGTGCCAGCAGTTTCTTGACTAGATTGACAGATACGCAGTATTTT
16	.	TRBV25-1	TRBJ2-5	few	CASSLSGGGYQETQYF	TGTGCCAGCAGTCTATCTGGGGGTGGGTACCAAGAGACCCAGTACTTC
14	.	TRBV7-9	TRBJ2-3	.	CASSLAGTFETQYF	TGTGCCAGCAGCTTAGCGGGCACTTTCGAAACGCAGTATTTT
15	TRBD1	TRBV12-3/TRBV12-4	TRBJ2-7	.	CASTRRGRGGYEQYF	TGTGCCAGCACCCGCAGGGGGCGCGGAGGCTACGAGCAGTACTTC
13	.	TRBV5-1	TRBJ2-1	few	CASSLGANNEQFF	TGCGCCAGCAGCTTAGGAGCTAACAATGAGCAGTTCTTC
14	.	TRBV19	TRBJ2-7	once	CASSIGVSYYEQYF	TGTGCCAGTAGTATAGGTGTATCCTACTACGAGCAGTACTTC
12	TRBD1	TRBV20-1	TRBJ2-7	.	CSATHDRDEQYF	TGCAGTGCTACCCACGACAGGGACGAGCAGTACTTC
14	.	TRBV5-1	TRBJ2-3	many	CASSLAGTTDTQYF	TGCGCCAGCAGCTTGGCCGGTACCACAGATACGCAGTATTTT
12	.	TRBV10-2	TRBJ2-5	few	CASSERPETQYF	TGCGCCAGCAGTGAACGACCAGAGACCCAGTACTTC
13	.	TRBV3-1	TRBJ2-7	.	CASSRTGGGEQYF	TGTGCCAGCAGCCGAACGGGCGGAGGCGAGCAGTACTTC
19	TRBD1	TRBV10-3	TRBJ2-6	.	CAISERDRGLSSGANVLTF	TGTGCCATCAGTGAGCGGGACAGGGGTCTCTCCTCTGGGGCCAACGTCCTGACTTTC